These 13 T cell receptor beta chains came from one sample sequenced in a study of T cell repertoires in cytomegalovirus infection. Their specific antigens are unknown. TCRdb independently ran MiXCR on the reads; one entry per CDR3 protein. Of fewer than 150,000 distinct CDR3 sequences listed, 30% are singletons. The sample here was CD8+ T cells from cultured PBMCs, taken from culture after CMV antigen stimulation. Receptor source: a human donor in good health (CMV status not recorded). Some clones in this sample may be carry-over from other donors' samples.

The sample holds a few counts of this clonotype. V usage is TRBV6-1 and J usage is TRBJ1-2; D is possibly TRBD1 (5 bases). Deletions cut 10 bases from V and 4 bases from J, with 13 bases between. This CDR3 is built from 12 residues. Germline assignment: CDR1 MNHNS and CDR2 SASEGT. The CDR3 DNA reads TGTGCCACCATGGCGGGGCTCTATGGCTACACCTTC. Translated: CATMAGLYGYTF.

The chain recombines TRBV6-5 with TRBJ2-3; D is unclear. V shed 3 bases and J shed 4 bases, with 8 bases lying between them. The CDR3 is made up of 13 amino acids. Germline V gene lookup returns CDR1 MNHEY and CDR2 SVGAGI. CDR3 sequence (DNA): TGTGCCAGCAGTTATACCCTGGCAGATACGCAGTATTTT. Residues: CASSYTLADTQYF.

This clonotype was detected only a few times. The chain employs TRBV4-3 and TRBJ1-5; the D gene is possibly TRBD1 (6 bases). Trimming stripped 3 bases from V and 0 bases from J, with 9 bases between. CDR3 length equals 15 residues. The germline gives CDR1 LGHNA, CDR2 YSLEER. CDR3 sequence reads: CASSQNRDSNQPQHF. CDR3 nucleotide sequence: TGCGCCAGCAGCCAGAACAGGGATAGCAATCAGCCCCAGCATTTT.

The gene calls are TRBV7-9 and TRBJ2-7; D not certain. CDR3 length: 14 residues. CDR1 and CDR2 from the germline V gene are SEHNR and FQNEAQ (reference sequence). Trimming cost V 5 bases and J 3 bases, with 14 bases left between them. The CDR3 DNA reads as TGTGCCAGCAGCCCGGTGGCTAGTTTCTACGAGCAGTACTTC. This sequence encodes CASSPVASFYEQYF.

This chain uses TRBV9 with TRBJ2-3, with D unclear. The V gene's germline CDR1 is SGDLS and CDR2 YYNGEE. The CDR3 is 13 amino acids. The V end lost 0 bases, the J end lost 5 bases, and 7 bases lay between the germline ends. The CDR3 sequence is CASSVVWGDTQYF. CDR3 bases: TGTGCCAGCAGCGTAGTGTGGGGAGATACGCAGTATTTT. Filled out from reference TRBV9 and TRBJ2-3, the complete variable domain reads DSGVTQTPKHLITATGQRVTLRCSPRSGDLSVYWYQQSLDQGLQFLIQYYNGEERAKGNILERFSAQQFPDLHSELNLSSLELGDSALYFCASSVVWGDTQYFGPGTRLTVL.

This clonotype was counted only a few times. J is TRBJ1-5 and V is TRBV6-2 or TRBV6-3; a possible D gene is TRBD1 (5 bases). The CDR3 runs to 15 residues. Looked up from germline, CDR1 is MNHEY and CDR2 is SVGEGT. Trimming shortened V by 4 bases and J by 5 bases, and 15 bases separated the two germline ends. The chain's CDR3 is CASSSNPQAHQPQHF. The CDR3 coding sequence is TGTGCCAGCAGTTCTAACCCACAGGCCCATCAGCCCCAGCATTTT.

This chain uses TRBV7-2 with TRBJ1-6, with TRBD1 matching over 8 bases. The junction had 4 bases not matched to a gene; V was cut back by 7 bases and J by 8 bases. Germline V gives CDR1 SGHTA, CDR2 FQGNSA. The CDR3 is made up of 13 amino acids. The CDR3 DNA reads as TGTGCCAGCAACCCGGGACAGGATTCACCCCTCCACTTT. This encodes CASNPGQDSPLHF. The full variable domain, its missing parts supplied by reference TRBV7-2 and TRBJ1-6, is GAGVSQSPSNKVTEKGKDVELRCDPISGHTALYWYRQSLGQGLEFLIYFQGNSAPDKSGLPSDRFSAERTGGSVSTLTIQRTQQEDSAVYLCASNPGQDSPLHFGNGTRLTVT.

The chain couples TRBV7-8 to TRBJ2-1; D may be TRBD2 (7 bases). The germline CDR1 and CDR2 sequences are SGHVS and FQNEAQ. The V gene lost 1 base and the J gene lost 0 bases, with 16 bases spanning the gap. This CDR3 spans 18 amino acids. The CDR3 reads CASSLGIGGGHSYNEQFF. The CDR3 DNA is TGTGCCAGCAGCTTAGGTATCGGCGGGGGCCACTCCTACAATGAGCAGTTCTTC. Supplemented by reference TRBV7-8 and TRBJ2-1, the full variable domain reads GAGVSQSPRYKVAKRGQDVALRCDPISGHVSLFWYQQALGQGPEFLTYFQNEAQLDKSGLPSDRFFAERPEGSVSTLKIQRTQQEDSAVYLCASSLGIGGGHSYNEQFFGPGTRLTVL.

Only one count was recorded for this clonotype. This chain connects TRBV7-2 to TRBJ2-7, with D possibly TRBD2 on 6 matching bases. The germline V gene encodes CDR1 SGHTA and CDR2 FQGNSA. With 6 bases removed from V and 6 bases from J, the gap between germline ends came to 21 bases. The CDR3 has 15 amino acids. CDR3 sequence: CASSYNPQTEGEQYF. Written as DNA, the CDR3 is TGTGCCAGCAGTTATAACCCGCAAACGGAGGGCGAGCAGTACTTC.

In DNA, the CDR3 is TGTGCCAGCAGCTTGGGGGTTACCGGGACAGGGTCCTACGAGCAGTACTTC. Amino acids: CASSLGVTGTGSYEQYF. The chain links TRBV5-4 to TRBJ2-7; 9 positions agree with TRBD1. V trimming: 0 bases; J trimming: 1 base; junction bases outside the gene matches: 8. The CDR3 is made up of 17 amino acids. Germline CDR1 SGHNT, CDR2 YYREEE (reference sequence).

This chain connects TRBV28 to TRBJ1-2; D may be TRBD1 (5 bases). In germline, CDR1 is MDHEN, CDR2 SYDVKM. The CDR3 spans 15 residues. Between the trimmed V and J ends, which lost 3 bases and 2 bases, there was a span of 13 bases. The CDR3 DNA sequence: TGTGCCAGCAGTTTTGGGGACGGACCGAACTATGGCTACACCTTC. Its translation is CASSFGDGPNYGYTF.

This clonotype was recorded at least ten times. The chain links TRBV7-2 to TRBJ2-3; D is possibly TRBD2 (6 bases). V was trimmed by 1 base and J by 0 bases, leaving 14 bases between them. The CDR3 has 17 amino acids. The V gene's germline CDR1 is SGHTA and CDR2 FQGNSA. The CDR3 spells CASSLEVWAGSTDTQYF. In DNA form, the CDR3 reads TGTGCCAGCAGCTTAGAAGTCTGGGCGGGGAGCACAGATACGCAGTATTTT.

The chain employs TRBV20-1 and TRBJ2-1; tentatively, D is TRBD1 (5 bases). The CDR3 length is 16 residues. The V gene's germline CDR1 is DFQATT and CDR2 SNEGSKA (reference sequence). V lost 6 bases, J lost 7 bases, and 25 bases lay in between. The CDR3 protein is CSAPAEDNHLGNEQFF. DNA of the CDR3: TGCAGTGCCCCCGCCGAGGACAACCATTTGGGGAATGAGCAGTTCTTC.